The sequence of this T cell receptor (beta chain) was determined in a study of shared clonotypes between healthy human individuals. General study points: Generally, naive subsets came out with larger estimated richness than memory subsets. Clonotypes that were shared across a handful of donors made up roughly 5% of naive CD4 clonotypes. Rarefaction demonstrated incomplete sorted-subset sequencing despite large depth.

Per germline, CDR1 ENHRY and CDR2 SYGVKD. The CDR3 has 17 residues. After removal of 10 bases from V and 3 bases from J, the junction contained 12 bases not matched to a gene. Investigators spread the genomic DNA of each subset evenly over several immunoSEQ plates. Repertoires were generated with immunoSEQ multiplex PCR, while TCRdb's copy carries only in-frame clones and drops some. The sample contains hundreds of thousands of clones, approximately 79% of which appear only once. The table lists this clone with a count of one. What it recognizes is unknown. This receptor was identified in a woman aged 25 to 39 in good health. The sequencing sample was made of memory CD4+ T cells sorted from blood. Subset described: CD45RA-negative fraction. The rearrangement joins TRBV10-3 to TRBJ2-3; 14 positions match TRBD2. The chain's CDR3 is CATGLAGERVRTDTQYF. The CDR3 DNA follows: TGTGCCACGGGACTAGCGGGAGAAAGAGTCCGAACAGATACGCAGTATTTT.